The rows below give T cell receptor beta chains drawn from one sample of a study of type 1 regulatory T cells. Which antigens these TCRs recognize remains unknown. Each CDR3 protein is one row after TCRdb ran MiXCR on the reads. Among about 68,000 distinct CDR3 sequences listed, approximately 64% were seen once. Sequenced material: cultured T cells, either the whole culture or a sorted T cell fraction (not recorded which). The receptors here all came from a human donor in good health. Both conserved end residues are part of each CDR3.

J,V,CDR3
TRBJ1-6,TRBV11-2,CASSLKGGNSPLHF
TRBJ1-1,TRBV15,CATARQGYDAEAFF
TRBJ1-2,TRBV30,CAWSNRGPDGYTF
TRBJ1-4,TRBV7-6,CASSSQRGSEEKLFF
TRBJ1-2,TRBV7-8,CASSLERPYGYTF
TRBJ2-7,TRBV20-1,CSARVDYEQYF
TRBJ2-1,TRBV7-3,CASSLISGGRTYNEQFF
TRBJ2-1,TRBV7-6,CASSDYATSGRSEQFF
TRBJ2-7,TRBV20-1,CSARSSTGIAGSLYEQYF
TRBJ2-2,TRBV9,CASSDVREGGSGELFF
TRBJ2-4,TRBV20-1,CSANLAGANIQYF
TRBJ1-2,TRBV7-2,CASSLTGGGYTF
TRBJ2-1,TRBV6-2/TRBV6-3,CASSLNGGRALDNEQFF
TRBJ1-2,TRBV12-3/TRBV12-4,CASSPRTGSQRSGYTF
TRBJ2-6,TRBV6-2/TRBV6-3,CASSLTGLSNVLTF
TRBJ2-6,TRBV14,CASSQLLAGISGANVLTF
TRBJ1-1,TRBV20-1,CSARVANTEAFF
TRBJ1-5,TRBV20-1,CSARESGAGQPQHF
TRBJ2-1,TRBV6-2/TRBV6-3,CASSASFISYNEQFF
TRBJ1-2,TRBV11-2,CASSPIGGRLNYGYTF
TRBJ2-3,TRBV24-1,CATSPGTSTTDTQYF
TRBJ2-1,TRBV18,CASSPQSRWTSADGSNEQFF
TRBJ2-1,TRBV4-1,CASSQGALLGPEQFF
TRBJ1-2,TRBV7-2,CASNQGGSNYGYTF
TRBJ2-7,TRBV27,CASTRLNSYEQYF
TRBJ1-3,TRBV7-2,CASSSSAGTGKKNTIYF
TRBJ2-5,TRBV7-7,CASSPGTSGRTRQETQYF